The 29 T cell receptor beta chains below all came from one sample that was sequenced in a study of cytomegalovirus exposure and HLA in healthy donors. Both 60 Vbeta primers and 13 Jbeta primers went into the PCR. Profiled with immunoSEQ multiplex PCR; TCRdb holds only in-frame clones, not every one. The sample records around 210,000 clones, about 81% being singletons. The sequencing sample was made of PBMCs. These receptors originate from a woman in her 40s in good health and CMV-seronegative.

The gene calls are TRBV10-3 and TRBJ2-3; 10 bases are shared with TRBD2. The CDR3 spans 21 residues. The J segment lost 1 base and the V segment lost 4 bases, leaving 20 bases of the junction unmatched. Per germline, CDR1 ENHRY and CDR2 SYGVKD. The DNA for the CDR3 is TGTGCCATCAGTGGACAGGGAGTTCTCCCCGGGACTAGCGAGCGCACAGATACGCAGTATTTT. Translation: CAISGQGVLPGTSERTDTQYF.

The chain employs TRBV27 and TRBJ2-7; 8 positions match TRBD1. This CDR3 has 13 residues. J lost 13 bases, V lost 0 bases, and 8 bases had no gene match. CDR1 is MNHEY and CDR2 is SMNVEV in the germline V gene (reference sequence). Written as DNA, the CDR3 is TGTGCCAGCAGTTTATCGGGAGACAGGGGTAGATACTTC. It encodes CASSLSGDRGRYF.

A single count supports this clone. The chain recombines TRBV9 with TRBJ1-4; 7 positions agree with TRBD1. CDR1 and CDR2 (germline): SGDLS, YYNGEE. The CDR3 extends over 15 amino acids. V trimming: 0 bases; J trimming: 4 bases; junction bases outside the gene matches: 3. For the CDR3, the DNA is TGTGCCAGCAGCGTAGGGGGACAGCTTAATGAAAAACTGTTTTTT. This encodes CASSVGGQLNEKLFF.

This clone was detected only once. The V gene is TRBV7-8, the J gene TRBJ2-5; 14 bases are a match to TRBD2. The trim removed 5 bases at V and 5 bases at J, leaving 13 bases unmatched. CDR1 is SGHVS, CDR2 FQNEAQ, per germline. The CDR3 is made up of 18 amino acids. The CDR3 loop is CASSIKPGTSGSRETQYF. CDR3 in DNA: TGTGCCAGCAGCATAAAACCCGGGACTAGCGGGAGTCGGGAGACCCAGTACTTC. Variable domain in full (rest from reference TRBV7-8 and TRBJ2-5): GAGVSQSPRYKVAKRGQDVALRCDPISGHVSLFWYQQALGQGPEFLTYFQNEAQLDKSGLPSDRFFAERPEGSVSTLKIQRTQQEDSAVYLCASSIKPGTSGSRETQYFGPGTRLLVL.

This clone was recorded a few times. The chain employs TRBV18 and TRBJ2-5; D is undetermined. CDR3 length equals 15 residues. The germline V gene has CDR1 KGHSH and CDR2 LQKENI. The V end was cut by 5 bases, the J end by 3 bases, with 16 bases between. CDR3 in DNA: TGTGCCAGCTCATCTCATGTCGGAGAAAAAGAGACCCAGTACTTC. This translates into CASSSHVGEKETQYF.

This sequence joins TRBV11-3 and TRBJ2-1; tentatively, D is TRBD2 (7 bases). CDR3 length: 15 amino acids. V dropped 1 base and J dropped 9 bases, with 16 bases sitting between them. CDR1 SGHNT and CDR2 YENEEA come from the germline V gene. The CDR3 is CASSLVGGAVSEQFF. As DNA, the CDR3 is TGTGCCAGCAGCTTAGTTGGGGGGGCGGTTAGTGAGCAGTTCTTC.

The V and J genes are TRBV7-3 and TRBJ1-1; TRBD1 matches at 8 bases. There are 16 residues in the CDR3. Germline CDR1 reads SGHTA; CDR2 reads FQGTGA. V lost 5 bases to trimming and J lost 5 bases; unmatched junction nucleotides: 13. CDR3 sequence: CASSPGQGRSKTEAFF. CDR3 nucleotide sequence: TGTGCCAGCAGCCCTGGACAGGGAAGGTCGAAAACTGAAGCTTTCTTT.

V is TRBV7-3 and J is TRBJ2-3; 11 bases align to TRBD2. The length of the CDR3 is 16 residues. Germline lookup yields CDR1 SGHTA and CDR2 FQGTGA. With 2 bases clipped from V and 2 bases from J, the junction kept 3 bases outside the gene matches. The CDR3 is CASSLGLAGPTDTQYF. The CDR3 DNA reads as TGTGCCAGCAGCTTAGGACTAGCGGGTCCCACAGATACGCAGTATTTT.

V and J are TRBV7-9 and TRBJ1-1, with D possibly matching TRBD1 (6 bases). With 5 bases removed from V and 3 bases from J, the gap between germline ends came to 16 bases. The germline V gene has CDR1 SEHNR and CDR2 FQNEAQ (reference sequence). There are 15 residues in the CDR3. CDR3 sequence: CASSTTGYRDTEAFF. CDR3 DNA sequence: TGTGCCAGCAGCACTACAGGGTATAGGGACACTGAAGCTTTCTTT.

This clone was counted between two and nine times. The chain has TRBV29-1 and TRBJ2-7; 7 nucleotides align to TRBD2. Germline V lookup: CDR1 SQVTM, CDR2 ANQGSEA. J lost 6 bases, V lost 3 bases, and 5 bases had no gene match. This CDR3 comprises 12 residues. CDR3 protein: CSVDGTTGEQYF. CDR3 nucleotide sequence: TGCAGCGTTGATGGGACTACCGGCGAGCAGTACTTC.

The chain uses TRBV5-1 and TRBJ2-1; 8 positions agree with TRBD2. V shed 4 bases and J 7 bases; nucleotides not matched to a gene: 13. CDR1 is SGHRS, CDR2 YFSETQ, per germline. CDR3 length: 16 residues. The CDR3 DNA sequence: TGCGCCAGCAGCACTCTTGGAGCGGGAGACCGGAATGAGCAGTTCTTC. As protein: CASSTLGAGDRNEQFF.

The chain uses TRBV6-6 and TRBJ1-1; D may be TRBD1 (5 bases). There are 14 residues in the CDR3. Deletions cut 2 bases from V and 0 bases from J, with 7 bases between. Germline V lookup: CDR1 MNHNY, CDR2 SVGAGI (reference sequence). The CDR3 sequence: CASSYQGVNTEAFF. The DNA of the CDR3 is TGTGCCAGCAGTTACCAAGGGGTGAACACTGAAGCTTTCTTT.

The V call is TRBV5-1, the J call TRBJ2-5, with D maybe TRBD2 (6 bases). This CDR3 is built from 16 residues. The ends were cut back, 0 bases at V and 2 bases at J, with 14 bases in the middle. Germline lookup yields CDR1 SGHRS and CDR2 YFSETQ. This chain's CDR3 is CASSLVGGTLQETQYF. The CDR3 DNA reads TGCGCCAGCAGCTTGGTGGGGGGAACCCTGCAAGAGACCCAGTACTTC.

The rearrangement links TRBV5-1 to TRBJ2-1, with 8 bases aligning to TRBD1. The CDR3 extends over 15 amino acids. V lost 2 bases and J lost 10; bases outside the gene matches: 11. Looked up from germline, CDR1 is SGHRS and CDR2 is YFSETQ. The CDR3 sequence is CASSFQGAREGEQFF. The CDR3 DNA reads as TGCGCCAGCAGCTTCCAGGGGGCGCGGGAAGGGGAGCAGTTCTTC.

J is TRBJ2-3 and V is TRBV18, with D hard to call. This CDR3 contains 13 residues. Germline loops: CDR1 KGHSH, CDR2 LQKENI. V was clipped by 6 bases and J by 4 bases, with 11 bases between them. CDR3 DNA sequence: TGTGCCAGCTCTCCGTTAGCTCCAGATACGCAGTATTTT. It specifies CASSPLAPDTQYF.

The gene calls are TRBV19 and TRBJ2-7, with unresolved D. This CDR3 spans 13 amino acids. V lost 3 bases, J lost 3 bases, and 9 bases lay in between. Germline CDR1 is LNHDA and CDR2 is SQIVND (reference sequence). This chain's CDR3 is CASSMGSDYEQYF. DNA for the CDR3: TGTGCCAGTAGTATGGGCTCGGACTACGAGCAGTACTTC.

This rearrangement joins TRBV6-1 to TRBJ2-7; D gene ambiguous. The CDR3 spans 17 residues. Germline CDR1 is MNHNS and CDR2 is SASEGT. Trimming shortened V by 1 base and J by 2 bases, and 18 bases separated the two germline ends. CDR3 DNA: TGTGCCAGCAGTGAAGGATTTCAGGATGCCACGGCCTACGAGCAGTACTTC. As protein: CASSEGFQDATAYEQYF.

The chain is built from TRBV7-8 and TRBJ1-4; possibly TRBD1 for D (5 bases). Trimming removed 2 bases from V and 5 bases from J, with 24 bases in between. Germline CDR1 is SGHVS and CDR2 is FQNEAQ. This CDR3 comprises 19 residues. Here the CDR3 DNA reads TGTGCCAGCAGCTTACGTCGGGGCAGGACGACTAGTGTAAATGAAAAACTGTTTTTT. This sequence encodes CASSLRRGRTTSVNEKLFF.

The chain joins TRBV11-2 to TRBJ2-7; 11 bases match TRBD2. The CDR3 length is 16 residues. V lost 4 bases to trimming and J lost 4 bases; unmatched junction nucleotides: 9. Germline CDR1 and CDR2: SGHAT and FQNNGV. CDR3 in amino acids: CASSSLAGVAKYEQYF. CDR3 coding DNA: TGTGCCAGCAGCTCACTAGCGGGGGTGGCTAAGTACGAGCAGTACTTC. The whole variable domain, filled in from reference TRBV11-2 and TRBJ2-7, reads EAGVAQSPRYKIIEKRQSVAFWCNPISGHATLYWYQQILGQGPKLLIQFQNNGVVDDSQLPKDRFSAERLKGVDSTLKIQPAKLEDSAVYLCASSSLAGVAKYEQYFGPGTRLTVT.

V is TRBV30 and J is TRBJ1-1; TRBD1 matches 8 bases. The CDR3 covers 14 residues. Losses at the gene ends were 1 base for V and 5 bases for J; bases not matched to a gene: 6. Germline assignment: CDR1 GTSNPN and CDR2 SVGIG (reference sequence). CDR3 bases: TGTGCCTGGAGTGCCTCAGGGGGCGAGACTGAAGCTTTCTTT. Protein sequence: CAWSASGGETEAFF. The variable domain in full, with the rest retrieved from reference TRBV30 and TRBJ1-1, is SQTIHQWPATLVQPVGSPLSLECTVEGTSNPNLYWYRQAAGRGLQLLFYSVGIGQISSEVPQNLSASRPQDRQFILSSKKLLLSDSGFYLCAWSASGGETEAFFGQGTRLTVV.

This clone has just a few counts. V and J are TRBV29-1 and TRBJ1-1; no clear D. Germline loops: CDR1 SQVTM, CDR2 ANQGSEA. This CDR3 has 11 amino acids. Trimming removed 4 bases from V and 7 bases from J, with 10 bases in between. The CDR3 DNA sequence: TGCAGCGTTGTTGAGGGAAGTGAAGCTTTCTTT. Translated, it gives CSVVEGSEAFF.

This rearrangement joins TRBV19 to TRBJ1-2; TRBD1 aligns across 7 bases. Germline V gene data show CDR1 as LNHDA and CDR2 as SQIVND (reference sequence). The length of the CDR3 is 16 residues. With 6 bases clipped from V and 8 bases from J, the junction kept 18 bases outside the gene matches. CDR3 amino acids: CASSPPVGRGLDGYTF. In nucleotides, the CDR3 is TGTGCCAGTAGCCCCCCTGTAGGCAGGGGGTTGGACGGCTACACCTTC.

The V call is TRBV7-9, the J call TRBJ1-1, with D possibly matching TRBD1 (5 bases). Trimming shortened V by 3 bases and J by 0 bases, and 11 bases separated the two germline ends. The CDR3 contains 15 residues. The germline CDR1 and CDR2 sequences are SEHNR and FQNEAQ (reference sequence). The CDR3, as DNA: TGTGCCAGCAGCTTGGCGGGGGGATTGAACACTGAAGCTTTCTTT. Translation: CASSLAGGLNTEAFF.

The chain is built from TRBV7-2 and TRBJ2-7, with TRBD1 matching 9 bases. This CDR3 spans 15 amino acids. V dropped 5 bases and J dropped 3; count of bases not matched to a gene: 8. Germline V lookup: CDR1 SGHTA, CDR2 FQGNSA. The CDR3 DNA reads TGTGCCAGCAGCCTCACGGGACAGGGAGTCTACGAGCAGTACTTC. Encoded protein: CASSLTGQGVYEQYF.

CDR3 protein: CASRLAGGIEQYF. The DNA for the CDR3 is TGTGCCAGCAGGCTCGCGGGGGGCATCGAGCAGTACTTC. The genes are TRBV14 and TRBJ2-7, with 8 bases matching TRBD2. Germline lookup yields CDR1 SGHDN and CDR2 FVKESK. This CDR3 contains 13 residues. V lost 6 bases to trimming and J lost 6 bases; unmatched junction nucleotides: 7.

The V and J genes are TRBV19 and TRBJ1-2; D not resolved. Germline V CDR1 and CDR2: LNHDA, SQIVND (reference sequence). Between the trimmed V and J ends, which lost 4 bases and 5 bases, there was a span of 14 bases. This CDR3 comprises 14 residues. Here the CDR3 DNA reads TGTGCCAGTAGTAGTGGGAGCTTAGTTTATGGCTACACCTTC. Its protein product is CASSSGSLVYGYTF. Complete variable domain (other parts from reference TRBV19 and TRBJ1-2): DGGITQSPKYLFRKEGQNVTLSCEQNLNHDAMYWYRQDPGQGLRLIYYSQIVNDFQKGDIAEGYSVSREKKESFPLTVTSAQKNPTAFYLCASSSGSLVYGYTFGSGTRLTVV.

This clone was recorded only once. This rearrangement joins TRBV5-1 to TRBJ2-1; tentative D call: TRBD1 (6 bases). This CDR3 is 15 amino acids long. The germline V gene encodes CDR1 SGHRS and CDR2 YFSETQ. The V end lost 0 bases, the J end lost 7 bases, and 14 bases lay between the germline ends. CDR3 coding DNA: TGCGCCAGCAGCTTGGCCCCGGCAGGGACAAATGAGCAGTTCTTC. Encoded protein: CASSLAPAGTNEQFF.

The CDR3 DNA reads as TGCAGCGTACCGACTAGCCCTGAGGGGAATGAGCAGTTCTTC. As protein: CSVPTSPEGNEQFF. This chain joins TRBV29-1 and TRBJ2-1; 7 nucleotides match TRBD2. With V trimmed by 6 bases and J by 7 bases, 12 bases remained unmatched. CDR3 length: 14 residues. Germline V gives CDR1 SQVTM, CDR2 ANQGSEA.

The gene calls are TRBV29-1 and TRBJ2-5, with 7 bases identical to TRBD2. V was pared by 4 bases and J by 5 bases, with 7 bases of the junction left unmatched. The CDR3 runs to 13 residues. Per the germline V gene, CDR1 is SQVTM and CDR2 is ANQGSEA. Written as DNA, the CDR3 is TGCAGCGTTGCACAACTGGGGGGGGAGACCCAGTACTTC. Protein sequence: CSVAQLGGETQYF.